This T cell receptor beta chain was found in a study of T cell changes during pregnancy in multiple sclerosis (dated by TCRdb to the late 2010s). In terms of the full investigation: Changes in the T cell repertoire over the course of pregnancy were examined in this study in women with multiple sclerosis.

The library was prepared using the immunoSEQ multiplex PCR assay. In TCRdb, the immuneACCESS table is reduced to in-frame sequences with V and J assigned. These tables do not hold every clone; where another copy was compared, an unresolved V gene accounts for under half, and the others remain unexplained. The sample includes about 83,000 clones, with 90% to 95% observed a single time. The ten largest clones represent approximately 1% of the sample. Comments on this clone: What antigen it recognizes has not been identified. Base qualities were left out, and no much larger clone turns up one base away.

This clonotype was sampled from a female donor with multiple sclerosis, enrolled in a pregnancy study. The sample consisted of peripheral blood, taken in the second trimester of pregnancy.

The CDR3 reads as follows: CASSRPPGQGFNEQYF. In nucleotides, the sequence is TGTGCCAGCAGCCGCCCCCCGGGACAGGGGTTCAACGAGCAGTACTTC. The chain was built from TRBV7-9 and TRBJ2-7; TRBD1 aligns with 10 central bases. Here V drops 5 bases and J drops 5 bases, and the junction holds 12 bases not matched to any gene. Counted from cysteine to phenylalanine, this CDR3 has 16 amino acids. Only the CDR3 part of the read is kept: 48 bases, read in frame from the first base. From a lookup of the germline V gene (reference sequence), CDR1 and CDR2 are SEHNR and FQNEAQ. The entire variable domain, with the stretches around the CDR3 drawn from the reference TRBV7-9 and TRBJ2-7 proteins, is DTGVSQNPRHKITKRGQNVTFRCDPISEHNRLYWYRQTLGQGPEFLTYFQNEAQLEKSRLLSDRFSAERPKGSFSTLEIQRTEQGDSAMYLCASSRPPGQGFNEQYFGPGTRLTVT.